The 29 T cell receptor beta chains below were found in one sample sequenced in a study of T-cell memory formation after mild COVID-19. Each CDR3 protein gets one entry after TCRdb re-called the 5' RACE reads with MiXCR. The data show under 150,000 distinct CDR3 sequences, 22% seen once. Material for sequencing was PBMCs or a T cell subset sorted from them (not recorded which). These receptors all come from a man younger than 30 who had mild COVID-19 (a few samples of this study predate the infection). Cell type and time point are not known.

There are many counts of this clonotype. This chain uses TRBV27 with TRBJ2-7; perhaps TRBD2 as D (6 bases). The length of the CDR3 is 15 residues. The germline V gene has CDR1 MNHEY and CDR2 SMNVEV (reference sequence). The V end lost 6 bases, the J end lost 0 bases, and 15 bases lay between the germline ends. DNA of the CDR3: TGTGCCAGCAGGGCCAAGGGACTGAGCTCCTACGAGCAGTACGTC. It translates to CASRAKGLSSYEQYV.

V gene TRBV5-1 combines with J gene TRBJ2-7; possible D gene TRBD1, 5 bases. The CDR3 consists of 15 residues. The V gene's germline CDR1 is SGHRS and CDR2 YFSETQ. With 0 bases removed from V and 5 bases from J, the gap between germline ends came to 15 bases. The CDR3 protein is CASSLGQGLADEQYF. The CDR3 nucleotides read TGCGCCAGCAGCTTGGGGCAGGGATTAGCCGACGAGCAGTACTTC.

This clonotype has just a few counts. This chain connects TRBV5-1 to TRBJ1-1; 7 bases align to TRBD1. The V segment lost 1 base and the J segment 0 bases; nucleotides outside the gene matches: 9. CDR1 is SGHRS and CDR2 is YFSETQ in the germline V gene. The CDR3 spans 17 residues. CDR3 region: CASSLSEWDRMNTEAFF. Written as DNA, the CDR3 is TGCGCCAGCAGCTTGTCCGAGTGGGACAGAATGAACACTGAAGCTTTCTTT.

The chain links TRBV19 to TRBJ2-1, with D possibly being TRBD1 (5 bases). The CDR3 totals 15 residues. Germline V gene lookup returns CDR1 LNHDA and CDR2 SQIVND (reference sequence). V was cut by 5 bases and J by 0 bases, with 11 bases left in between. The CDR3 region is CASSRSGISYNEQFF. Here the CDR3 DNA reads TGTGCCAGTAGTCGCTCAGGGATCTCCTACAATGAGCAGTTCTTC. Full variable domain (rest looked up from reference TRBV19 and TRBJ2-1): DGGITQSPKYLFRKEGQNVTLSCEQNLNHDAMYWYRQDPGQGLRLIYYSQIVNDFQKGDIAEGYSVSREKKESFPLTVTSAQKNPTAFYLCASSRSGISYNEQFFGPGTRLTVL.

The V gene is TRBV7-2, the J gene TRBJ2-1, with 9 bases identical to TRBD2. V lost 4 bases and J lost 3; bases outside the gene matches: 4. The CDR3 consists of 15 residues. Germline values: CDR1 SGHTA, CDR2 FQGNSA. Here the CDR3 reads CASSSGLAIYNEQFF. Written as DNA, the CDR3 is TGTGCCAGCAGCTCAGGACTAGCGATCTACAATGAGCAGTTCTTC.

A few counts support this clonotype. This chain joins TRBV6-2 or TRBV6-3 and TRBJ2-1; D ambiguous. The CDR3 consists of 15 residues. V was shortened by 7 bases and J by 0 bases, with 13 bases between the two germline ends. Germline loops: CDR1 MNHEY, CDR2 SVGEGT. In DNA form, the CDR3 reads TGTGCCAGCATTAAGGGTGTCTACTCCTACAATGAGCAGTTCTTC. This sequence encodes CASIKGVYSYNEQFF.

This clonotype was picked up many times. This sequence joins TRBV6-1 and TRBJ2-7, with D unclear. There are 13 residues in the CDR3. From germline, CDR1 is MNHNS and CDR2 SASEGT. V was pared by 1 base and J by 6 bases, with 10 bases between. The CDR3 sequence: CASSEGAVLEQYV. The CDR3 coding sequence is TGTGCCAGCAGTGAAGGGGCAGTCCTCGAGCAGTACGTC.

This chain uses TRBV7-4 with TRBJ1-1; 9 bases fit TRBD1. Losses at the gene ends were 4 bases for V and 4 bases for J; bases not matched to a gene: 7. The CDR3 contains 15 residues. Germline lookup yields CDR1 SGHVT and CDR2 SQSDAQ. In DNA form, the CDR3 reads TGTGCCAGCAGCTGCGACAGGGGGGCGGGCACTGAAGCTTTCTTT. Encoded protein: CASSCDRGAGTEAFF.

The chain is built from TRBV6-5 and TRBJ1-1; D is unresolved. The CDR3 runs 13 residues. Germline CDR1 reads MNHEY; CDR2 reads SVGAGI. V was pared by 3 bases and J by 3 bases, with 8 bases between. The CDR3 bases are TGTGCCAGCAGTTATGTTGGGGACACTGAAGCTTTCTTT. The encoded protein is CASSYVGDTEAFF.

The rearrangement links TRBV9 to TRBJ2-3; no definite D call. This CDR3 is 15 amino acids long. Per germline, CDR1 SGDLS and CDR2 YYNGEE. V dropped 1 base and J dropped 2 bases, with 11 bases sitting between them. The CDR3 nucleotides are TGTGCCAGCAGCGTATACGGGCCTCCCACAGATACGCAGTATTTT. Encoded protein: CASSVYGPPTDTQYF.

This clonotype was seen more than once but under ten times. This chain joins TRBV4-1 and TRBJ2-1; D remains unclear. Trimming left V 4 bases short and J 5 bases short, with 9 bases between. The CDR3 contains 13 residues. Germline V gene data show CDR1 as MGHRA and CDR2 as YSYEKL. Written as DNA, the CDR3 is TGCGCCAGCAGCCCACCCCGGGACAATGAGCAGTTCTTC. It specifies CASSPPRDNEQFF.

The rearrangement links TRBV12-5 to TRBJ2-4, with 7 nucleotides matching TRBD2. This CDR3 region has 17 residues. V shed 6 bases and J 7 bases; nucleotides not matched to a gene: 18. Germline V gene lookup returns CDR1 LGHNT and CDR2 FRNRAP. This CDR3 reads CASGDPFLHREENIQYF. As DNA, the CDR3 is TGTGCTAGTGGAGATCCTTTCTTACACCGGGAGGAGAACATTCAGTACTTC.

This sequence joins TRBV7-8 and TRBJ2-3; no firm D call. V lost 0 bases and J lost 5, with 12 bases in between. Germline V gives CDR1 SGHVS, CDR2 FQNEAQ. The CDR3 runs to 15 residues. The CDR3 here is CASSLAVGPVDTQYF. The CDR3 nucleotides read TGTGCCAGCAGCTTAGCTGTCGGCCCGGTAGATACGCAGTATTTT. Drawing the rest from reference TRBV7-8 and TRBJ2-3, the complete variable domain is GAGVSQSPRYKVAKRGQDVALRCDPISGHVSLFWYQQALGQGPEFLTYFQNEAQLDKSGLPSDRFFAERPEGSVSTLKIQRTQQEDSAVYLCASSLAVGPVDTQYFGPGTRLTVL.

This clonotype was observed a handful of times. This chain links TRBV27 with TRBJ2-3; maybe TRBD2 (6 bases). Germline V gene data show CDR1 as MNHEY and CDR2 as SMNVEV (reference sequence). The CDR3 is made up of 13 amino acids. Deletions cut 6 bases from V and 5 bases from J, with 12 bases between. The CDR3 here is CASSLAGLDTQYF. CDR3 coding DNA: TGTGCCAGCAGCCTGGCGGGGCTAGATACGCAGTATTTT.

This clonotype has at least ten counts. The V call is TRBV18, the J call TRBJ2-7, with a tentative D call TRBD1 (6 bases). This CDR3 is 14 amino acids long. CDR1 KGHSH and CDR2 LQKENI come from the germline V gene. Between the trimmed V and J ends, which lost 2 bases and 5 bases, there was a span of 13 bases. The CDR3 protein is CASSPLYRVNEQYF. DNA for the CDR3: TGTGCCAGCTCACCATTATACAGGGTCAACGAGCAGTACTTC.

This clonotype has just a few counts. This chain joins TRBV4-1 and TRBJ1-1, with D hard to call. Per germline, CDR1 MGHRA and CDR2 YSYEKL. The length of the CDR3 is 15 residues. V lost 4 bases and J 2 bases, leaving 14 bases between the germline ends. The CDR3 coding sequence is TGCGCCAGCAGCCCCGTTGGGGAGCCTAACACTGAAGCTTTCTTT. It yields the protein CASSPVGEPNTEAFF.

The genes are TRBV10-3 and TRBJ2-5; 8 bases are a match to TRBD1. The ends lost 10 bases at V and 5 bases at J; junction bases unmatched: 12. The CDR3 consists of 14 residues. Germline CDR1 reads ENHRY; CDR2 reads SYGVKD. The CDR3 nucleotides read TGTGCCAAAGACAGGGGTCGGTTGAAGGAGACCCAGTACTTC. Amino acids: CAKDRGRLKETQYF.

The V call is TRBV4-1, the J call TRBJ2-1; D not resolved. This CDR3 region has 12 residues. V lost 1 base and J lost 9, with 7 bases in between. Germline values: CDR1 MGHRA, CDR2 YSYEKL. CDR3 nucleotides: TGCGCCAGCAGCCAAGGTTCGGGTGAGCAGTTCTTC. It specifies CASSQGSGEQFF.

V usage is TRBV7-2 and J usage is TRBJ1-1; 7 bases are shared with TRBD1. The CDR3 is 13 residues long. Germline CDR1 SGHTA, CDR2 FQGNSA. The V and J ends lost 10 bases and 6 bases, in that order; junction bases with no gene match: 11. The CDR3 DNA follows: TGTGCCACCAGTACAGGGGTGGCGGCTGAAGCTTTCTTT. It specifies CATSTGVAAEAFF.

This clonotype was found a few times. An end of the junction differs from the germline gene, which may be a read error. DNA for the CDR3: TGTGCCAGCAGCTACAAGTCGGCGGAATGGGCCCGCTTC. It translates to CASSYKSAEWARF. This chain joins TRBV7-2 and TRBJ1-2; D is unclear. The CDR3 is 13 amino acids. The V gene's germline CDR1 is SGHTA and CDR2 FQGNSA. Combining the CDR3 with reference TRBV7-2 and TRBJ1-2 gives the whole variable domain GAGVSQSPSNKVTEKGKDVELRCDPISGHTALYWYRQSLGQGLEFLIYFQGNSAPDKSGLPSDRFSAERTGGSVSTLTIQRTQQEDSAVYLCASSYKSAEWARFGSGTRLTVV.

In its sample, this clonotype was seen a few times. This chain connects TRBV29-1 to TRBJ2-6; TRBD1 matches at 8 bases. V trimming: 1 base; J trimming: 2 bases; junction bases outside the gene matches: 16. The CDR3 covers 20 residues. CDR1 and CDR2 from the germline V gene are SQVTM and ANQGSEA. CDR3 DNA: TGCAGCGTTGAAGCCCCTCGTTTAACAGGGGGTGGGGCTGGGGCCAACGTCCTGACTTTC. Translated: CSVEAPRLTGGGAGANVLTF. Full variable domain (outside the CDR3, taken from reference TRBV29-1 and TRBJ2-6): SAVISQKPSRDICQRGTSLTIQCQVDSQVTMMFWYRQQPGQSLTLIATANQGSEATYESGFVIDKFPISRPNLTFSTLTVSNMSPEDSSIYLCSVEAPRLTGGGAGANVLTFGAGSRLTVL.

This clonotype was seen a handful of times. This chain joins TRBV9 and TRBJ2-2; 8 bases agree with TRBD1. V was pared by 4 bases and J by 4 bases, with 6 bases of the junction left unmatched. The CDR3 is made up of 15 amino acids. Germline V CDR1 and CDR2: SGDLS, YYNGEE. The CDR3 reads CASSPDRAPTGELFF. The CDR3 DNA reads TGTGCCAGCAGCCCGGACAGGGCGCCCACCGGGGAGCTGTTTTTT.

This clonotype was detected a few times. V usage is TRBV7-9 and J usage is TRBJ2-5; no reliable D call. Germline V lookup: CDR1 SEHNR, CDR2 FQNEAQ (reference sequence). This CDR3 has 11 amino acids. The ends were cut back, 5 bases at V and 7 bases at J, with 8 bases in the middle. CDR3 sequence: CASSAIGTQYF. CDR3 nucleotides: TGTGCCAGCAGCGCGATTGGGACCCAGTACTTC.

V is TRBV12-3 or TRBV12-4 and J is TRBJ1-4; 8 nucleotides agree with TRBD1. This CDR3 comprises 14 residues. V lost 6 bases, J lost 14 bases, and 14 bases stayed unmatched. The CDR3 loop is CASRGGQGEWSLFF. In DNA form, the CDR3 reads TGTGCCAGCAGAGGAGGACAGGGAGAATGGAGCCTGTTTTTT.

The chain recombines TRBV27 with TRBJ1-2; 9 positions agree with TRBD1. Germline loops: CDR1 MNHEY, CDR2 SMNVEV (reference sequence). The CDR3 length is 15 residues. Trimming at V came to 5 bases and at J to 8 bases, leaving 12 bases not matched to a gene. The CDR3 nucleotides read TGTGCCAGCAGTCCCTGGACAGGGGCCCTTAACGGCTACACCTTC. Translating gives CASSPWTGALNGYTF.

The chain uses TRBV12-3 or TRBV12-4 and TRBJ2-1, with 9 positions matching TRBD2. V dropped 7 bases and J dropped 0; count of bases not matched to a gene: 4. CDR3 length: 15 residues. The chain's CDR3 is CASTLTSGSYNEQFF. The DNA for the CDR3 is TGTGCCAGCACCTTGACTAGCGGCTCCTACAATGAGCAGTTCTTC.

This clonotype appeared a few times. V and J are TRBV6-5 and TRBJ2-2; a weak D match, TRBD1 (6 bases). CDR3 length equals 17 residues. Trimming removed 4 bases from V and 2 bases from J, with 17 bases in between. The germline V gene has CDR1 MNHEY and CDR2 SVGAGI. The DNA for the CDR3 is TGTGCCAGCAGTTCAGACGGACAGAGACCTAACACCGGGGAGCTGTTTTTT. Translated, it gives CASSSDGQRPNTGELFF.

Written as DNA, the CDR3 is TGTGCCAGCACCGGCACAGGCGCGGGCGGCGAGCAGTACGTC. It codes for CASTGTGAGGEQYV. J is TRBJ2-7 and V is TRBV7-9; D tentatively reads TRBD1 or TRBD2 (5 bases each). V was shortened by 7 bases and J by 6 bases, with 19 bases between the two germline ends. Germline CDR1 and CDR2: SEHNR and FQNEAQ (reference sequence). CDR3 length: 14 amino acids.

This clonotype has a handful of counts. The chain links TRBV4-1 to TRBJ1-6, with 8 bases aligning to TRBD1. V lost 1 base to trimming and J lost 14 bases; unmatched junction nucleotides: 10. CDR1 is MGHRA, CDR2 YSYEKL, per germline. The CDR3 runs 15 residues. CDR3 nucleotides: TGCGCCAGCAGCCAAGGTCTCTGGACAGGGTCCACCCTCCACTTT. This translates into CASSQGLWTGSTLHF.